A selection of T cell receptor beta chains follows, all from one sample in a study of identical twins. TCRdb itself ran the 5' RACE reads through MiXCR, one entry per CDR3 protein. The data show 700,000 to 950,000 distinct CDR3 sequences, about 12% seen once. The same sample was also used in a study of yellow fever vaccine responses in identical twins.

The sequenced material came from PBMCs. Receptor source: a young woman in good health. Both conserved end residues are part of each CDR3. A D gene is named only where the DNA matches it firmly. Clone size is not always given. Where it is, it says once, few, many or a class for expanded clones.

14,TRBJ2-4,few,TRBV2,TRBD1,TGTGCCAGCACCCCCGACAGGGAGTCATCCATTCAGTACTTC,CASTPDRESSIQYF
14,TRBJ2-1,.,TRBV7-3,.,TGTGCCAGCAGCCCTATGGGGGCCTACAATGAGCAGTTCTTC,CASSPMGAYNEQFF
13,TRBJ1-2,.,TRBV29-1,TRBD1,TGCAGCGCCCGGGGACAGGGGTCCTATGGCTACACCTTC,CSARGQGSYGYTF
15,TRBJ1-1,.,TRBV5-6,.,TGTGCCAGCAACCCCCTAGGTACCTCAGGCACTGAAGCTTTCTTT,CASNPLGTSGTEAFF
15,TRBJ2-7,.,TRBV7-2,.,TGTGCCAGCAGCTTAGTGTCCCAGAGCTCCTACGAGCAGTACTTC,CASSLVSQSSYEQYF
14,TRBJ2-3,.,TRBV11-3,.,TGTGCCAGCAGCTCCGAGGCGGGCACAGATACGCAGTATTTT,CASSSEAGTDTQYF
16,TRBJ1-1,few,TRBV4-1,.,TGCGCCAGCAGCCAAGATACAGGACAGCCCCCAACTGAAGCTTTCTTT,CASSQDTGQPPTEAFF
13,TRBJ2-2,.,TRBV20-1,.,TGCAGTGCTAGAATGAGGCGAACCGGGGAGCTGTTTTTT,CSARMRRTGELFF
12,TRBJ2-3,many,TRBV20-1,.,TGCAGTGCTAGCCCGGGCACAGATACGCAGTATTTT,CSASPGTDTQYF
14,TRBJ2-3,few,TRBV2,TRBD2,TGTGCCACCCGGACTAGCGGGAGGGGCGATACGCAGTATTTT,CATRTSGRGDTQYF
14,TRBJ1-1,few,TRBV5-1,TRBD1,TGCGCCAGCAGATTCACAGGGGACAACACTGAAGCTTTCTTT,CASRFTGDNTEAFF
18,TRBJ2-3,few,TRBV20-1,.,TGCAGTGCTAGACATCGGGGGGGACAGTGGGCTAGCACAGATACGCAGTATTTT,CSARHRGGQWASTDTQYF
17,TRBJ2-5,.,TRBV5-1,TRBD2,TGCGCCAGCAGCAGTGGACTAGCGGGGGGCCCCCAGGAGACCCAGTACTTC,CASSSGLAGGPQETQYF
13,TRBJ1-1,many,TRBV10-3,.,TGTGCCGCCAGAGGGGATCGGGACACTGAAGCTTTCTTT,CAARGDRDTEAFF
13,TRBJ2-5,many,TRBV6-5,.,TGTGCCAGCAGTTACTTTGCGGGAGAGACCCAGTACTTC,CASSYFAGETQYF
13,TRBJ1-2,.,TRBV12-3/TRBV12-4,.,TGTGCCAGCAGTTTAGGACAGGTTCTTGGCTACACCTTC,CASSLGQVLGYTF
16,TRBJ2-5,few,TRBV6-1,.,TGTGCCAGCAGCCGCATTAGATCTTCTGGGGAAGAGACCCAGTACTTC,CASSRIRSSGEETQYF
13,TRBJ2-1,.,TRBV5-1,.,TGCGCCAGCAGCTTGGAACAGGGTTTCGAGCAGTTCTTC,CASSLEQGFEQFF
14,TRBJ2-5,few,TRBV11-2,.,TGTGCCAGCAGCCCAAACGACAGGAGGGAGACCCAGTACTTC,CASSPNDRRETQYF
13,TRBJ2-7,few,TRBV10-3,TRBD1,TGTGCCACCCGGGACAGGGGGTCTGACGAGCAGTACTTC,CATRDRGSDEQYF
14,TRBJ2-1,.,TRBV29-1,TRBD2,TGCAGCGTCGCGGGACTAGCGGGATACAATGAGCAGTTCTTC,CSVAGLAGYNEQFF
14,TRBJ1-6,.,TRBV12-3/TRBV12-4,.,TGTGCCAGCAGCACGGCTAGTGGGGGTTCACCCCTCCACTTT,CASSTASGGSPLHF
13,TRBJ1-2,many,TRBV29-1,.,TGCAGTATGTCAGAGGATGGCCCTTATGGCTACACCTTC,CSMSEDGPYGYTF
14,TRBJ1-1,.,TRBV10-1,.,TGCGCCAGCAGTGGAAACAGGGCGAACACTGAAGCTTTCTTT,CASSGNRANTEAFF
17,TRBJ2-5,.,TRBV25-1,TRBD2,TGTGCCAGCAGTGATCGGACTAGCGGGAGGGCCAAAGAGACCCAGTACTTC,CASSDRTSGRAKETQYF
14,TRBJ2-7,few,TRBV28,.,TGTGCCAGCAGAAAGGGGCTACCGACAGATCGTGAGTACTTC,CASRKGLPTDREYF
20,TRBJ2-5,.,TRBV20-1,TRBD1,TGCAGTGCTAGAGTTCTAGTTCTCCGAGAGGGACAGGGGGTGTCCGTGACCCAGTACTTC,CSARVLVLREGQGVSVTQYF
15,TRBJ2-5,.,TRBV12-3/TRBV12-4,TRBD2,TGTGCCAGCAGTTTTATTGGCGGGAGTAGAGAGACCCAGTACTTC,CASSFIGGSRETQYF
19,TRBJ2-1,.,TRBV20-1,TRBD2,TGCAGTGCTAGAATTGGGGCTAGCGGGAGGTCGGGGAATTACAATGAGCAGTTCTTC,CSARIGASGRSGNYNEQFF
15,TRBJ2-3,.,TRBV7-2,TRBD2,TGTGCCAGCAGCCTTAGACTAGCGATCACAGATACGCAGTATTTT,CASSLRLAITDTQYF
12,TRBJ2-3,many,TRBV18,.,TGTGCCAGCAGCCCAAGCGCAGATACGCAGTATTTT,CASSPSADTQYF
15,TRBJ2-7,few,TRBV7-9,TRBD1,TGTGCCAGCAGGGAAGGGGGCCTCAGCTCCTACGAGCAGTACTTC,CASREGGLSSYEQYF
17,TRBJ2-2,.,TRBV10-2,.,TGCGCCAGCAGTTTAATTAGGGCAGGAGCTAACACCGGGGAGCTGTTTTTT,CASSLIRAGANTGELFF
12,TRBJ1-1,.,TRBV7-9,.,TGTGCCAGCAGCTCTCCAAGGGAGGAAGCTTTCTTT,CASSSPREEAFF
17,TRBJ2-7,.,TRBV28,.,TGTGCCAGCAGTCGGACCCCAACCTTCCTTCACGGATACGAGCAGTACTTC,CASSRTPTFLHGYEQYF
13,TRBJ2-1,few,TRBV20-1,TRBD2,TGCAGTGCTCCCGGACTAGCTCCCAATGAGCAGTTCTTC,CSAPGLAPNEQFF
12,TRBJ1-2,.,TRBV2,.,TGTGCCAGCATCGGGGTTGACTATGGCTACACCTTC,CASIGVDYGYTF